These 8 T cell receptor beta chains were sequenced from one sample in a study of regulatory T cells in long-lasting Graves disease. Building the TCR beta libraries relied on iRepertoire HTBI primers, and CDR3 regions underwent Arm-PCR. MiXCR, applied by TCRdb to the multiplex PCR reads, yields one record per CDR3 protein. The data show a few hundred thousand distinct CDR3 sequences, about a sixth seen once. Time point of the sample: newly diagnosed GD, antithyroid drugs for less than 3 months. PBMCs provided the RNA from which the TCR library was made. These data were likewise used in another study, on T cells in Graves' hyperthyroidism and ophthalmopathy.

The input for sequencing was peripheral blood mononuclear cells (PBMCs), taken at new diagnosis, from a patient treated with antithyroid drugs. These receptors came from a man aged 40-49 years with Graves disease.

This clonotype was observed a few times. The rearrangement links TRBV3-1 to TRBJ2-5; D unresolved. Per the germline V gene, CDR1 is LGHDT and CDR2 is YNNKEL (reference sequence). The V end lost 1 base, the J end lost 1 base, and 10 bases lay between the germline ends. This CDR3 region has 15 residues. In nucleotides, the CDR3 is TGTGCCAGCAGCCAAGGATTGACTGTCCAAGAGACCCAGTACTTC. Its translation: CASSQGLTVQETQYF.

The rearrangement uses TRBV24-1 and TRBJ2-3; 11 bases agree with TRBD1. CDR1 is KGHDR and CDR2 is SFDVKD in the germline V gene. With V trimmed by 6 bases and J by 4 bases, 8 bases remained unmatched. The CDR3 length is 16 residues. The CDR3 loop reads CATSFPGQGVADTQYF. The CDR3 nucleotides are TGTGCCACCAGTTTCCCGGGACAGGGGGTCGCAGATACGCAGTATTTT.

This clonotype came up a few times. The chain employs TRBV5-6 and TRBJ1-4; D ambiguous. Trimming shortened V by 2 bases and J by 8 bases, and 13 bases separated the two germline ends. The CDR3 has 14 residues. Germline V gene data show CDR1 as SGHDT and CDR2 as YYEEEE. The CDR3, as DNA: TGTGCCAGCAGCTTAATGGGGTCCCGAGAAAAACTGTTTTTT. Translation gives CASSLMGSREKLFF.

This clonotype showed up just once. J is TRBJ2-2 and V is TRBV3-1, with D perhaps matching TRBD2 (6 bases). This CDR3 has 17 amino acids. Trimming removed 1 base at V and 1 base at J, with 13 bases between. CDR1 and CDR2 from the germline V gene are LGHDT and YNNKEL (reference sequence). CDR3 nucleotide sequence: TGTGCCAGCAGCCAAGGCCTGACTAGGAAGAACACCGGGGAGCTGTTTTTT. Amino acid sequence: CASSQGLTRKNTGELFF.

This clonotype occurred many times. The V and J genes are TRBV12-3 or TRBV12-4 and TRBJ1-5; D not resolved. This CDR3 has 12 residues. The V gene lost 5 bases and the J gene lost 10 bases, with 12 bases spanning the gap. The CDR3 protein is CASSLQAGPQHF. CDR3 DNA: TGTGCCAGCAGTCTCCAGGCAGGACCCCAGCATTTT.

In its sample, this clonotype was seen many times. V usage is TRBV5-1 and J usage is TRBJ2-2; tentatively, D is TRBD1 or TRBD2 (6 bases each). Germline V gene lookup returns CDR1 SGHRS and CDR2 YFSETQ. V lost 5 bases and J lost 0, with 14 bases in between. CDR3 length equals 16 residues. The CDR3 coding sequence is TGCGCCAGCAGATCGTCGGGGGCGGCGAACACCGGGGAGCTGTTTTTT. Amino acids: CASRSSGAANTGELFF.

This clonotype was counted at least ten times. This chain links TRBV11-3 with TRBJ1-1; possible D gene TRBD1, 6 bases. Trimming removed 5 bases from V and 4 bases from J, with 17 bases in between. Germline V gives CDR1 SGHNT, CDR2 YENEEA. CDR3 length: 15 residues. CDR3 protein: CASSREGEGGTEAFF. For the CDR3, the DNA is TGTGCCAGCAGCCGAGAGGGAGAAGGGGGCACTGAAGCTTTCTTT.

There are many counts of this clonotype. The chain combines TRBV4-3 with TRBJ2-7; 9 nucleotides line up with TRBD1. Germline V CDR1 and CDR2: LGHNA, YSLEER. The CDR3 spans 15 residues. Trimming took 0 bases from V and 4 from J; bases not matched to a gene: 4. The CDR3 spells CASSQDRGTGYEQYF. The CDR3 DNA reads TGCGCCAGCAGCCAAGATCGGGGGACAGGGTACGAGCAGTACTTC.